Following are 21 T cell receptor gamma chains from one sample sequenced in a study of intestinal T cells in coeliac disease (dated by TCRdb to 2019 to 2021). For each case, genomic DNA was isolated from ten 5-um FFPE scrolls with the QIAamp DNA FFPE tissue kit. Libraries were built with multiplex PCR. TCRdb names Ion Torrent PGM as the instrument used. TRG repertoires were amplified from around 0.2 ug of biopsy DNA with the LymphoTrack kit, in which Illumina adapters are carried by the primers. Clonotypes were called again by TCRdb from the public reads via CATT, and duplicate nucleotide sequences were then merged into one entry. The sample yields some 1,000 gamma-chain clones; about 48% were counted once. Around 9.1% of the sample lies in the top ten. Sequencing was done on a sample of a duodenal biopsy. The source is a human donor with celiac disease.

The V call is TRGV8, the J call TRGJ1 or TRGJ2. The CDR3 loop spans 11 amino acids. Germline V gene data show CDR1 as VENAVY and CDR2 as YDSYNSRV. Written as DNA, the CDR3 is TGTGCACCTGGGTCTTATTATAAGAAACTCTTT. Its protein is CAPGSYYKKLF.

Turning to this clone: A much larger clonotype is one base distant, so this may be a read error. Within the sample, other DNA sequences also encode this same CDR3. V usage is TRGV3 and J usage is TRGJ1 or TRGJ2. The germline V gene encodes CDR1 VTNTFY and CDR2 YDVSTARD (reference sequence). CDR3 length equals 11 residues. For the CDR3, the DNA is TGCGCCACCTGGGACAGGCCAGAGAAACTCTTT. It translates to CATWDRPEKLF.

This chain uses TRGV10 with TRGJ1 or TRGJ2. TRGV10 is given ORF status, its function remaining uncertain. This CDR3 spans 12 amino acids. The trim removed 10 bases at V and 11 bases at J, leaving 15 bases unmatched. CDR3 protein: CAALGLRVEKLF. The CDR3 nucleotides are TGTGCTGCGTTGGGACTTCGGGTGGAGAAACTCTTT.

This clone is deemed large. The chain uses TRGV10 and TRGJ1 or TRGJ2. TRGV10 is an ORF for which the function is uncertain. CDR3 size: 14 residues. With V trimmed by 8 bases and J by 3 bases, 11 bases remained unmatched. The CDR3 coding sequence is TGTGCTGCGTGGGAGAAGGGGGGTTATTATAAGAAACTCTTT. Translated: CAAWEKGGYYKKLF.

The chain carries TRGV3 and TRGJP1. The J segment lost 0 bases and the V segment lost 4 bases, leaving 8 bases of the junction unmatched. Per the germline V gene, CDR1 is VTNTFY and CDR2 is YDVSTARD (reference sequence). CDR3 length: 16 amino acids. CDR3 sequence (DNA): TGTGCCACCTGGGATCAGGAAAATACCACTGGTTGGTTCAAGATATTT. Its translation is CATWDQENTTGWFKIF.

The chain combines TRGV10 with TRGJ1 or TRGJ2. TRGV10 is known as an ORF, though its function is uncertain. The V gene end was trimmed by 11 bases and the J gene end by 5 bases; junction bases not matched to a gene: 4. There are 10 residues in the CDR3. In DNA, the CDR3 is TGTGCTGCGGACAATTATAAGAAACTCTTT. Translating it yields CAADNYKKLF.

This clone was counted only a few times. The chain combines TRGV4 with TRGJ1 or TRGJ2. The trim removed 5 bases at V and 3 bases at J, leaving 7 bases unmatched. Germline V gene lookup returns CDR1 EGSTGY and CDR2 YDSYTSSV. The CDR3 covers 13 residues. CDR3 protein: CATWGSGYYKKLF. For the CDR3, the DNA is TGTGCCACCTGGGGTTCGGGTTATTATAAGAAACTCTTT.

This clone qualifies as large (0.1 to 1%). CDR3 DNA sequence: TGTGCTGCGTGGAGCGGGTTCAAGATATTT. This gives the protein CAAWSGFKIF. The genes are TRGV10 and TRGJP1. TRGV10 counts as an open reading frame of uncertain function. Trimming took 8 bases from V and 12 from J; bases not matched to a gene: 4. The CDR3 length is 10 residues.

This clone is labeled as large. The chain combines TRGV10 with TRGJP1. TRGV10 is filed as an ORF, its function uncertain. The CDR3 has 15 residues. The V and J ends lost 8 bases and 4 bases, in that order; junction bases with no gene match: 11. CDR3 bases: TGTGCTGCGTGGGATTATCCCAACACTGGTTGGTTCAAGATATTT. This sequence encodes CAAWDYPNTGWFKIF.

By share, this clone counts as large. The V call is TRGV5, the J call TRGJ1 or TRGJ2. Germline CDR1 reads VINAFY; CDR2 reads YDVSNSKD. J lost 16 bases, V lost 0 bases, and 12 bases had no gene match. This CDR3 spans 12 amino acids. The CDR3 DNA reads TGTGCCACCTGGGACAGGCTGGGCAAGGCTCTCTTT. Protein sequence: CATWDRLGKALF.

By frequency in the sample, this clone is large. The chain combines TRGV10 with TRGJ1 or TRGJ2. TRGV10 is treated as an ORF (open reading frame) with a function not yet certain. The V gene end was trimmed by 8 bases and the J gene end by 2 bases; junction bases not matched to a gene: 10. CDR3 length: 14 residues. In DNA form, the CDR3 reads TGTGCTGCGTGGGAGCCAAATTATTATTATAAGAAACTCTTT. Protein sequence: CAAWEPNYYYKKLF.

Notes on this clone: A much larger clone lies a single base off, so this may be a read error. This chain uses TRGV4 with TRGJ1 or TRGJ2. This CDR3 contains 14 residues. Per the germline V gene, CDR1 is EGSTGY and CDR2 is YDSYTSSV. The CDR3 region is CATWDGPRYYKKLF. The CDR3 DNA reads TGTGCCACCTGGGATGGGCCCCGATATTATAAGAAACTCTTC.

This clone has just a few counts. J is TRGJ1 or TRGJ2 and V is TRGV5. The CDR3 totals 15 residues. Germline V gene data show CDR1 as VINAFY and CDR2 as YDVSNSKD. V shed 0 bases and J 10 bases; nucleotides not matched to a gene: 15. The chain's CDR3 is CATWDRHKDIIKKLF. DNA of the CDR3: TGTGCCACCTGGGACAGGCACAAAGATATTATAAAGAAACTCTTT.

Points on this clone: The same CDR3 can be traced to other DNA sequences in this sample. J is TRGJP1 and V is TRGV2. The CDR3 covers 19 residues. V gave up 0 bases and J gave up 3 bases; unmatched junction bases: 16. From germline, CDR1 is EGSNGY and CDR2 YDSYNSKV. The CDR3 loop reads CATWDGPRCRGATGWFKIF. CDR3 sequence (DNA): TGTGCCACCTGGGACGGGCCACGTTGTCGGGGTGCCACTGGTTGGTTCAAGATATTT.

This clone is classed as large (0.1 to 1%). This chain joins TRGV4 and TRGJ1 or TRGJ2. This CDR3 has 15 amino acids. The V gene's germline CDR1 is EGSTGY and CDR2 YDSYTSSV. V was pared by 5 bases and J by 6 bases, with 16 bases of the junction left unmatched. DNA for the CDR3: TGTGCCACCTGGGTCCTCCCTCTACTCCCTTATAAGAAACTCTTT. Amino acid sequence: CATWVLPLLPYKKLF.

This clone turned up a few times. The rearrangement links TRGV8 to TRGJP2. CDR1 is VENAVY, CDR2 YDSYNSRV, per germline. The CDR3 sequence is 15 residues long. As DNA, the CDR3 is TGTGCACCTGGGATAGGTAATGTAGGTGATTGGATCAAGACGTTT. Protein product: CAPGIGNVGDWIKTF.

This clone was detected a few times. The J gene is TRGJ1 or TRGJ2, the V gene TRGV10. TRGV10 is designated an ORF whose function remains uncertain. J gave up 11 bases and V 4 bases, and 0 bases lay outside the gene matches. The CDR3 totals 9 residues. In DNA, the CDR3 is TGTGCTGCGTGGTGGGAGAAACTCTTT. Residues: CAAWWEKLF.

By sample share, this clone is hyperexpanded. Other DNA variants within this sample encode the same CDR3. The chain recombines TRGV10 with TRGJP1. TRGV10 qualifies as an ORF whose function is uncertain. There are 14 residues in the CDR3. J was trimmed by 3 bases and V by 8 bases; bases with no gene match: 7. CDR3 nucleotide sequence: TGTGCTGCGTGGGAAGTTTCCACTGGTTGGTTCAAGATATTT. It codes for CAAWEVSTGWFKIF.

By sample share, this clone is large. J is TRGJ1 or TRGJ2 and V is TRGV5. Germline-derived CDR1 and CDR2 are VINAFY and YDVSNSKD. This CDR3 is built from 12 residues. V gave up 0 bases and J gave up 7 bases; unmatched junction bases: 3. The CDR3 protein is CATWDRLYKKLF. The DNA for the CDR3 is TGTGCCACCTGGGACAGGCTGTATAAGAAACTCTTT.

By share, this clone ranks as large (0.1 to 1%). CDR3: CAAWRPRGTGWFKIF. The CDR3 DNA sequence: TGTGCTGCGTGGCGTCCCCGGGGCACTGGTTGGTTCAAGATATTT. J is TRGJP1 and V is TRGV10. TRGV10 is treated as an ORF (open reading frame) with a function not yet certain. The junction had 11 bases not matched to a gene; V was cut back by 8 bases and J by 4 bases. This CDR3 has 15 residues.

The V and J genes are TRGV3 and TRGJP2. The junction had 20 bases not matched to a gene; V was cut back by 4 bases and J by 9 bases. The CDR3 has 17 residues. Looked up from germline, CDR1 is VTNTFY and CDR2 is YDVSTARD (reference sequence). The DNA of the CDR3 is TGTGCCACCTGGGATACAACATCAGATGTAGTGTATTGGATCAAGACGTTT. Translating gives CATWDTTSDVVYWIKTF.